This section outlines one T cell receptor beta chain sequence together with its context. The data were obtained in a study of blood T cell repertoires in COVID-19. Study background: The study drew acute and convalescent COVID-19 samples from the United States, Italy and Spain. PBMCs, B-cell-depleted T cells, or T cells provided the cDNA or gDNA that made up the material.

Some clones are missing from TCRdb's copy, which holds only in-frame ones; the method was immunoSEQ multiplex PCR. The sample contains 150,000 to 200,000 clones, approximately 80% of which appear only once. Among Cohort 3 donors, those recovered had two negative PCRs, clearance, or symptom resolution. CDR1 is SGHNT and CDR2 is YENEEA in the germline V gene. V was clipped by 5 bases and J by 2 bases, with 16 bases between them. The CDR3 consists of 15 residues. This chain uses TRBV11-3 with TRBJ2-7; D may be TRBD1 (8 bases). The source is a woman aged 60-75 years who had recovered from COVID-19. The source material was PBMCs or T cells enriched from blood (not recorded which). In nucleotides, the CDR3 is TGTGCCAGCAGCGAAAAACAGGGGGGGCCCTACGAGCAGTACTTC. It yields the protein CASSEKQGGPYEQYF. The full variable domain, with the rest looked up from reference TRBV11-3 and TRBJ2-7, is EAGVVQSPRYKIIEKKQPVAFWCNPISGHNTLYWYLQNLGQGPELLIRYENEEAVDDSQLPKDRFSAERLKGVDSTLKIQPAELGDSAVYLCASSEKQGGPYEQYFGPGTRLTVT.